A selection of T cell receptor beta chains follows, all from one sample in a study of identical twins. One entry per CDR3 protein results from TCRdb running MiXCR on the 5' RACE reads. This table holds 500,000 to 550,000 distinct CDR3 sequences, 20% to 25% found once. These data also formed part of another study, on yellow fever vaccine responses in identical twins.

Sample: CD4+ T cells sorted from blood. These receptors came from a woman under 30 in good health. The CDR3 runs from the conserved cysteine through the conserved F or W. D genes are given only for firm matches. For some rows the clone size is stated as once, few or many, or as a class when expanded; others skip it.

J gene,clone size,D gene,V gene,CDR3 DNA,CDR3 protein
TRBJ2-1,.,TRBD2,TRBV20-1,TGCAGTGCTAGCGGGAGGTCTATTAATGAGCAGTTCTTC,CSASGRSINEQFF
TRBJ2-3,.,.,TRBV28,TGTGCCAGCAGCCGGGTTGGGACGCAGTATTTT,CASSRVGTQYF
TRBJ1-1,.,.,TRBV6-1,TGTGCCAGCAGCCGACACGGGACCCAAGAAGCTTTCTTT,CASSRHGTQEAFF
TRBJ2-3,many,.,TRBV7-6,TGTGCCAGCGGGGGACTCGCGAACACAGATACGCAGTATTTT,CASGGLANTDTQYF
TRBJ2-1,few,TRBD2,TRBV7-9,TGTGCCAGCAGCTTAGTCCAGGGAGGGTCTGGGCAGTTCTTC,CASSLVQGGSGQFF
TRBJ2-1,.,TRBD2,TRBV12-3/TRBV12-4,TGTGCCAGCAGACCCACCACTAGCGGGGGAGTCTCCTACAATGAGCAGTTCTTC,CASRPTTSGGVSYNEQFF
TRBJ2-1,.,TRBD2,TRBV20-1,TGCAGTGCTAGAAGATCACTAGCGTCTGCACACAATGAGCAGTTCTTC,CSARRSLASAHNEQFF
TRBJ2-5,.,.,TRBV7-8,TGTGCCAGCAGCTTGGCAGGGGGCGGGAGAGAGACCCAGTACTTC,CASSLAGGGRETQYF
TRBJ1-5,.,TRBD1,TRBV7-8,TGTGCCAGCAGCTTAGGGACAGGGAGGAATCAGCCCCAGCATTTT,CASSLGTGRNQPQHF
TRBJ2-3,few,TRBD1,TRBV5-1,TGCGCCAGCAGCTTGGGACAGGGGGCAGTCACAGATACGCAGTATTTT,CASSLGQGAVTDTQYF
TRBJ2-1,.,.,TRBV12-3/TRBV12-4,TGTGCCAGCACTACCCTCAATGAGCAGTTCTTC,CASTTLNEQFF
TRBJ2-2,.,.,TRBV7-2,TGTGCCAGCAGCGCCGGACTTAGCGGTATCGGGGAGCTGTTTTTT,CASSAGLSGIGELFF
TRBJ2-4,.,.,TRBV29-1,TGCAGCGGGGGGGAACAAAACATTCAGTACTTC,CSGGEQNIQYF
TRBJ2-3,few,.,TRBV4-1,TGCGCCAGCAGCCAAGGTACCGGGGGTGTCCTGGATACGCAGTATTTT,CASSQGTGGVLDTQYF
TRBJ2-5,.,.,TRBV28,TGTGCCAGCCGCGAAGGAGGCAGGGCACCCAAAGAGACCCAGTACTTC,CASREGGRAPKETQYF
TRBJ2-2,.,.,TRBV2,TGTGCCAGCAAGACCGCAACAGCCGGGGAGCTGTTTTTT,CASKTATAGELFF
TRBJ1-1,.,.,TRBV27,TGTGCCAGCAGTTTTGCCCAGAACACTGAAGCTTTCTTT,CASSFAQNTEAFF
TRBJ2-3,.,TRBD2,TRBV20-1,TGCAGTGCTAGTCCCGGTCTAGCGGGGGCACTGGATACGCAGTATTTT,CSASPGLAGALDTQYF
TRBJ2-2,.,.,TRBV9,TGTGCCAGCGCCCTTGTCACCGGGGAGCTGTTTTTT,CASALVTGELFF
TRBJ2-1,few,TRBD2,TRBV5-1,TGCGCCAGCAGCTCCGGTTCTAGCGGGAGTCTTGACAATGAGCAGTTCTTC,CASSSGSSGSLDNEQFF
TRBJ2-1,.,.,TRBV24-1,TGTGCCACCAGTGATGCCAAGGCCTACTACAATGAGCAGTTCTTC,CATSDAKAYYNEQFF
TRBJ2-1,.,.,TRBV4-2,TGTGCCAGCAGCCAAGACTATTCGAATGAGCAGTTCTTC,CASSQDYSNEQFF
TRBJ1-5,few,.,TRBV6-1,TGTGCCAGCAGTGGACGAATCACGGGGGGCAATCAGCCCCAGCATTTT,CASSGRITGGNQPQHF
TRBJ2-2,.,.,TRBV10-3,TGTGCCATCAGCTCCGGGAGGGGGCCGTTCAGCACCGGGGAGCTGTTTTTT,CAISSGRGPFSTGELFF
TRBJ2-1,.,TRBD1,TRBV11-1,TGTGCCAGCAGCCGACAGGGGGGGCAGTCCTACAATGAGCAGTTCTTC,CASSRQGGQSYNEQFF
TRBJ2-7,few,.,TRBV9,TGTGCCAGCAGCGTAGGTGAAGCTTACGAGCAGTACTTC,CASSVGEAYEQYF
TRBJ2-5,.,.,TRBV7-9,TGTGCCAGCACCACCGAGCATGGTGAGACCCAGTACTTC,CASTTEHGETQYF
TRBJ1-4,.,TRBD1,TRBV28,TGTGCCAGCAGTTTGGGGACAGGGACAACTAATGAAAAACTGTTTTTT,CASSLGTGTTNEKLFF
TRBJ2-7,.,TRBD2,TRBV12-3/TRBV12-4,TGTGCCAGCGGGCGTGGGACTAGCGACGAGCAGTACTTC,CASGRGTSDEQYF
TRBJ2-1,.,.,TRBV5-1,TGCGCCAGCAGCTACGCGGTAGACACCTACAATGAGCAGTTCTTC,CASSYAVDTYNEQFF
TRBJ2-6,few,TRBD1,TRBV6-5,TGTGCCAGCAGTTACTCGTGGACAGGGGGGACCCTTGGGGCCAACGTCCTGACTTTC,CASSYSWTGGTLGANVLTF
TRBJ1-1,.,.,TRBV20-1,TGCAGTGCTAGTATCAGGGACGATGCTTTCTTT,CSASIRDDAFF
TRBJ2-1,.,TRBD2,TRBV3-1,TGTGCCAGCAGCCCCCGCCTAGCGGGGGACTACAATGAGCAGTTCTTC,CASSPRLAGDYNEQFF
TRBJ2-7,once,TRBD2,TRBV12-3/TRBV12-4,TGTGCCAGCAGTTTAAGTACTAGCGGGAGGGGCGAGCAGTACTTC,CASSLSTSGRGEQYF
TRBJ2-2,.,TRBD1,TRBV5-1,TGCGCCAGCAGCTTGACAGGGGGCCTGAACACCGGGGAGCTGTTTTTT,CASSLTGGLNTGELFF
TRBJ2-1,.,TRBD2,TRBV5-3,TGTGCCAGAAGCTTGGGACTAGCGGGAGGCGCGAACAATGAGCAGTTCTTC,CARSLGLAGGANNEQFF
TRBJ1-5,.,.,TRBV27,TGTGCCAGCAGTTTCAGGGTGGGGCAGCCCCAGCATTTT,CASSFRVGQPQHF
TRBJ1-2,many,.,TRBV12-3/TRBV12-4,TGTGCCAGCACGGTGGGGATCGGCTACACCTTC,CASTVGIGYTF
TRBJ2-7,few,TRBD1,TRBV4-1,TGCGCCAGCAGCCAGGGGACAGGGACCTACGAGCAGTACTTC,CASSQGTGTYEQYF
TRBJ2-5,.,TRBD2,TRBV11-2,TGTGCCAGCAGCCGATATCTAGCGGGAGAGGAGACCCAGTACTTC,CASSRYLAGEETQYF
TRBJ2-7,.,.,TRBV12-3/TRBV12-4,TGTGCCAGCATACGGGCCGGGGCGATAAAGGAGCAGTACTTC,CASIRAGAIKEQYF
TRBJ1-1,.,TRBD1,TRBV6-1,TGTGCCAGCAGCACGGACAGGAGAAACACTGAAGCTTTCTTT,CASSTDRRNTEAFF
TRBJ2-3,many,.,TRBV9,TGTGCCAGCAGCGTTACACCAGTGGGAGATACGCAGTATTTT,CASSVTPVGDTQYF
TRBJ1-2,few,.,TRBV19,TGTGCCAGTAGTATAATGGGCAAGAGCGGGGTTAACTATGGCTACACCTTC,CASSIMGKSGVNYGYTF
TRBJ2-2,few,.,TRBV29-1,TGCAGCGTTGAAAGATGGGCCGGGGAGCTGTTTTTT,CSVERWAGELFF
TRBJ2-3,many,TRBD2,TRBV3-1,TGTGCCAGCAGCCTACGACTAGCGGGGGGTACAGATACGCAGTATTTT,CASSLRLAGGTDTQYF
TRBJ1-1,.,.,TRBV20-1,TGCAGTGCTACCCGCCCCGCCAAGGTCCGGGAAGCTTTCTTT,CSATRPAKVREAFF
TRBJ2-1,once,TRBD2,TRBV5-1,TGCGCCAGCAGCTCGGGGGGTAGCGACTCCTACAATGAGCAGTTCTTC,CASSSGGSDSYNEQFF
TRBJ2-7,.,.,TRBV10-3,TGTGCCACCTGGGGCAGGGGCTCCTACGAGCAGTACTTC,CATWGRGSYEQYF
TRBJ2-7,.,TRBD2,TRBV6-1,TGTGCCATCAAGCCGGGACTAGCGGGAAGCGAGCAGTACTTC,CAIKPGLAGSEQYF